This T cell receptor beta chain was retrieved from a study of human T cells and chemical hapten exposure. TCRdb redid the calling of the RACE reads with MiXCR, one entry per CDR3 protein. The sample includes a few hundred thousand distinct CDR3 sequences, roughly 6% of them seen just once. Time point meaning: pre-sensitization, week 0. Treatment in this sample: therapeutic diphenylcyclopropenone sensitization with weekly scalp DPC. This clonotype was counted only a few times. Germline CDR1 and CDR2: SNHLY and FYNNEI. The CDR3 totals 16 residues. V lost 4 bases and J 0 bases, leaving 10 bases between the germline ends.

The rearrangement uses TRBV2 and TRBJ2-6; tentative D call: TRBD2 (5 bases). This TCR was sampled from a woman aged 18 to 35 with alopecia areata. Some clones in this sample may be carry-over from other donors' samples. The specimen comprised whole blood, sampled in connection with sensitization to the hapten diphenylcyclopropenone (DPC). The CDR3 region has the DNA TGTGCCAGCAGTGGGAGGCGGAGCTCTGGGGCCAACGTCCTGACTTTC. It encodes CASSGRRSSGANVLTF.